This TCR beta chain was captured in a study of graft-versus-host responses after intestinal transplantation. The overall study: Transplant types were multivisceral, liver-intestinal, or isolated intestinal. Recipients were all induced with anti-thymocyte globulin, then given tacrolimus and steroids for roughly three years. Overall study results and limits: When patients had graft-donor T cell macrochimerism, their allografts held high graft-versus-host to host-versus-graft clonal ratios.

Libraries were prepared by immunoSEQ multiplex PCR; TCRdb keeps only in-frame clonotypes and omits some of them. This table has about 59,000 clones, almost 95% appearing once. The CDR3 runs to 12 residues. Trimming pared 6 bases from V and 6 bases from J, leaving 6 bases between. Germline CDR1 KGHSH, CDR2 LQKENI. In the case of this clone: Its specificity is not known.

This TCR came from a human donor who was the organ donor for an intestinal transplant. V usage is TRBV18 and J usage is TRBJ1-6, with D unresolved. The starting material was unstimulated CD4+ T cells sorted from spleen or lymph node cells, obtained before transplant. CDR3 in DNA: TGTGCCAGCTCGCCTGTTAATTCACCCCTCCACTTT. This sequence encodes CASSPVNSPLHF. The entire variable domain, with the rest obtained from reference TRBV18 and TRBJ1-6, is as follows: NAGVMQNPRHLVRRRGQEARLRCSPMKGHSHVYWYRQLPEEGLKFMVYLQKENIIDESGMPKERFSAEFPKEGPSILRIQQVVRGDSAAYFCASSPVNSPLHFGNGTRLTVT.